Given below is one TCR beta chain in context. This clone was counted a few times. The target of this receptor is not known. No base quality values were provided; no much bigger clone lies one nucleotide off. Each donor gave one peripheral blood draw, averaging around 120 mL, which was collected into heparinised tubes. Naive, central memory, regulatory and stem cell-like memory CD4+ T cells were sorted on a BD FACSAria II using a panel including CD45RO, CCR7, CD25, CD127, CD95 and CD27. A purity above 98% was achieved for all sorted populations. Right away, PBMCs were isolated by Lymphoprep density gradient centrifugation and were stained directly, with no culture step. Samples were stained and sorted in pairs, with one healthy donor and one patient per experiment, so that batch effects were minimized. This sample was included in a study of beta chain features in type 1 diabetes (dated by TCRdb to between 2017 and 2018). About the full investigation: Patients and healthy donors did not differ in mean age, gender distribution, total cell number or subset yield. A total of some 110 million sorted cells were examined across all samples, and the number of cells per subset was strongly correlated with RNA yield. The study compared the TCRB repertoires of sorted circulating CD4+ T cell subsets in recently diagnosed type 1 diabetes patients with those in matched healthy donors. Regulatory and stem cell-like memory subsets were obtained from only 8 patients and about 8 healthy donors, while naive and central memory subsets were obtained from all 30 or so donors. The investigation overall reported the following: Fewer insertions and more nucleotide deletions at VDJ recombination sites were observed in patients with type 1 diabetes, implying thymic rearrangement abnormalities. Naive, central memory and regulatory TCRB repertoires appeared more similar among patients than among healthy donors. A moderate but significant shortening of TCRB CDR3 length was observed in type 1 diabetes patients in all four CD4+ subsets. Because the HLA sub-analyses included only small numbers of individuals, any influence of HLA type on TCRB rearrangement was left unresolved. Sequencing cDNA rather than genomic DNA could over-represent highly expressing activated cells, although activation and CD3 levels did not differ between groups. Shorter templates might have been favored by PCR, but patient and control samples were amplified and corrected together, so both groups would have been affected equally by any skew.

The High Capacity cDNA Reverse Transcription Kit was used to reverse transcribe all of the isolated RNA, meaning that expressed TCRB transcripts were what got sequenced. Naive, central memory and regulatory T cell samples underwent deep immunoSEQ sequencing, averaging around 4 million total reads per sample. Sorted cells were lysed in RLT buffer and RNA was extracted with DNase-treated RNeasy Micro or Mini kits, depending on cell number. Each cell subset was processed on its own to prevent cross-contamination, while patient and healthy donor samples were processed together. The immunoSEQ multiplex PCR was used to amplify TCRB sequences from cDNA, generating 87-bp fragments that spanned the CDR3 region. Sequencing of the amplicons was performed on the Illumina HiSeq platform. The study's processing was this. PCR bias was computationally corrected using synthetic template baselines, reads within Hamming distance 2 were collapsed, and singletons that could not be merged were discarded. By aligning reads against IMGT, V, D and J genes, CDR3 length, and insertions or deletions at six rearrangement sites were assigned. Within each subset, clonotype counts were normalized to sorted cell number, after which true diversity and Gini coefficients were computed with the tcR R package. The overlap coefficient, calculated on TCRB nucleotide sequences, was used to quantify repertoire sharing. As a proxy for the pre-selection repertoire, out-of-frame TCRB sequences from naive cells were analyzed. TCRdb took over this immuneACCESS table, retaining in-frame rearrangements with V and J assigned. Such tables are incomplete; in checked studies, under half of the missing clones stem from an unresolved V gene, and the remainder is unexplained. D and trimming were read from the DNA, whereas the V and J calls and clone size are those reported in that table. In all, the sample holds roughly 500,000 clones, and approximately 10% of those were seen once. Jointly, the top ten make up around 0.05% of the sample.

The germline V and J ends show losses of 5 bases and 4 bases respectively, and no gene match explains 5 bases of the junction. Looking up the germline V gene (reference sequence) yields CDR1 GTSNPN and CDR2 SVGIG. The CDR3, cysteine through phenylalanine, is 13 amino acids long. Kept here is only the CDR3 DNA, which spans 39 bases and is read in frame from base 1. Here the chain combines TRBV30 and TRBJ1-2; TRBD1 matches 9 bases in the middle. Sequenced: naive CD4+ T cells from blood. The sample's cell subset or site, from its label and the paper: true naive CD4+ T cells. The source of this sequence is a woman in her late teens or twenties in good health. CDR3 loop: CAWGQGTVYGYTF. The DNA sequence is given as TGTGCCTGGGGACAGGGGACCGTCTATGGCTACACCTTC. When the CDR3 is completed using the reference TRBV30 and TRBJ1-2 genes on either side, the full variable domain is SQTIHQWPATLVQPVGSPLSLECTVEGTSNPNLYWYRQAAGRGLQLLFYSVGIGQISSEVPQNLSASRPQDRQFILSSKKLLLSDSGFYLCAWGQGTVYGYTFGSGTRLTVV.